This T cell receptor (beta chain) stems from a study of beta chain features in type 1 diabetes. Via the markers CD45RO/CCR7/CD25/CD127/CD95/CD27, stem cell-like memory, regulatory, central memory and naive CD4+ cells were sorted. The table lists this clone with a few counts. Expressed TCRB transcripts got sequenced, as all isolated RNA was reverse transcribed. The protocol was immunoSEQ multiplex PCR, while the TCRdb copy is restricted to in-frame clones and leaves out a portion. The repertoire consists of about 220,000 clones, with 11% occurring once and the leading ten covering 1% to 1.5%. Sequenced sample: central memory CD4+ T cells from blood. The receptor was isolated from a man younger than 35 in good health.

The chain's CDR3 is CASSFRRGSYEQYF. CDR3 DNA sequence: TGTGCCAGCAGTTTCAGGAGGGGCTCCTACGAGCAGTACTTC. The chain is built from TRBV27 and TRBJ2-7; tentative D call: TRBD2 (6 bases). Trimming removed 3 bases at V and 0 bases at J, with 9 bases between. The length of the CDR3 is 14 residues. Germline CDR1 is MNHEY and CDR2 is SMNVEV (reference sequence).